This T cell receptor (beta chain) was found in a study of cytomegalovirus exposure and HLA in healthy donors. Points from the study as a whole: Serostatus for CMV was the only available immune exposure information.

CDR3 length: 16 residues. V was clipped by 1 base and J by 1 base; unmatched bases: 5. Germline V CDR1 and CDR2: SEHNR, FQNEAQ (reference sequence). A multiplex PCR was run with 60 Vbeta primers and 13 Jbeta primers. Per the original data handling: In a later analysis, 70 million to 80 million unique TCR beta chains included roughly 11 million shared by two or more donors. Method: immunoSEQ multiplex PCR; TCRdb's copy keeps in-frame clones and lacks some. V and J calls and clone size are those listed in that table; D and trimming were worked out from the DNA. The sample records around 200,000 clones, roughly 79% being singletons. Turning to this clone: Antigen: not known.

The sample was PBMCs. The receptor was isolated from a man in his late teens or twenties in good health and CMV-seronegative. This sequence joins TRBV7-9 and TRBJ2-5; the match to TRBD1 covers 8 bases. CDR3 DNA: TGTGCCAGCAGCTTAGTCACAGGGGGTTTCCAAGAGACCCAGTACTTC. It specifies CASSLVTGGFQETQYF.